This is a list of T cell receptor beta chains from one sample in a study of T cell responses to AZD1222 COVID-19 vaccine. Sequencing used immunoSEQ multiplex PCR; TCRdb keeps in-frame clones, though not all of them. The table records roughly 80,000 clones, approximately 87% of them present only once. The sequences come from peripheral blood, collected on day 0 of MenACWY control vaccination. The receptor source for this set is an adult in good health. Both conserved end residues are part of each CDR3. D genes are given only for firm matches. Clone size is shown for a subset of rows, as once, few, many or a class of expanded clone.

v_gene,j_gene,d_gene,abundance,CDR3nt,CDR3aa
TRBV19,TRBJ1-1,.,.,TGTGCCAGTAGTATGGGGGACGCCACTGAAGCTTTCTTT,CASSMGDATEAFF
TRBV3-1/TRBV3-2,TRBJ2-7,.,few,TGTGCCAGCAGCTCTTTAACTACCTCCTACGAGCAGTACTTC,CASSSLTTSYEQYF
TRBV7-9,TRBJ1-1,.,.,TGTGCCAGCAGCTTGGCAAGTGAAGCTTTCTTT,CASSLASEAFF
TRBV28,TRBJ2-5,TRBD2,.,TGTGCCAGCCAGCCCCCGGGACTAGGGTGGGAGACCCAGTACTTC,CASQPPGLGWETQYF
TRBV6-5,TRBJ1-4,.,.,TGTGCCAGCAGTTACTCGGGGGCAACTAATGAAAAACTGTTTTTT,CASSYSGATNEKLFF
TRBV28,TRBJ2-7,.,.,TGTGCCAGCAATATGAGACGGCCCTCCTACGAGCAGTACTTC,CASNMRRPSYEQYF
TRBV2,TRBJ2-7,.,.,TGTGCCAGCAGGGTCAGACCCTACGAGCAGTACTTC,CASRVRPYEQYF
TRBV11-2,TRBJ2-7,.,.,TGTGCCAGCAGCTTAGATTGGGGGCTCGGGTACGAGCAGTACTTC,CASSLDWGLGYEQYF
TRBV7-2,TRBJ2-5,.,once,TGTGCCAGCAGCTTAGGTGGGGGCGCGGAGACCCAGTACTTC,CASSLGGGAETQYF
TRBV9,TRBJ2-3,.,.,TGTGCCAGCAGCGGGGGACCTCGCGGGAAGAATCCAGATACGCAGTATTTT,CASSGGPRGKNPDTQYF
TRBV28,TRBJ1-1,TRBD1,.,TGTGCCAGCACTCCGGACAGGGCCATGAACACTGAAGCTTTCTTT,CASTPDRAMNTEAFF
TRBV7-9,TRBJ2-2,TRBD2,.,TGTGCCAGCCTCCCTGCGGGAGAGGTGAACACCGGGGAGCTGTTTTTT,CASLPAGEVNTGELFF
TRBV11-1,TRBJ2-3,.,.,TGTGCCAGCAGCCCCGACGTAATCGGCACAGATACGCAGTATTTT,CASSPDVIGTDTQYF
TRBV15,TRBJ1-1,.,.,TGTGCCACCGCACCGAGGGAAGCGGACACTGAAGCTTTCTTT,CATAPREADTEAFF
TRBV9,TRBJ2-7,TRBD1,.,TGTGCCAGCAGCGTAGGGGACAGGGAACCGGGGGAGCAGTACTTC,CASSVGDREPGEQYF
TRBV7-9,TRBJ1-2,.,few,TGTGCCAGCAGCTTAGAGCTTCAAGAGGGCTACACCTTC,CASSLELQEGYTF
TRBV6-5,TRBJ1-2,.,.,TGTGCCAGCGGACCGGGGGTAGGGGGTTACGGCTACACCTTC,CASGPGVGGYGYTF
TRBV9,TRBJ2-1,TRBD1,once,TGTGCCAGCAGCGCGGGACAGTACAATGAGCAGTTCTTC,CASSAGQYNEQFF
TRBV5-1,TRBJ2-3,TRBD1,.,TGCGCCAGCAGCTCGACAGGGGACACAGATACGCAGTATTTT,CASSSTGDTDTQYF
TRBV7-3,TRBJ2-2,TRBD2,.,TGTGCCAGCAGCTTAGGGACTAGCGGTGTAGGGGAGCTGTTTTTT,CASSLGTSGVGELFF
TRBV7-2,TRBJ1-2,.,.,TGTGCCAGCAGCTTAGGTTGGGGCTATGGCTACACCTTC,CASSLGWGYGYTF
TRBV9,TRBJ1-3,.,.,TGTGCCAGCAGCGTAGTAGACCTCGACAGCCACTCTGGAAACACCATATATTTT,CASSVVDLDSHSGNTIYF
TRBV6-2/TRBV6-3,TRBJ1-1,.,.,TGTGCCAGCAGTACGACAGGTGAAGCTTTCTTT,CASSTTGEAFF
TRBV7-9,TRBJ1-3,.,.,TGTGCCAGCAGCCCCCGGGACTCGGCCATCGGAAACACCATATATTTT,CASSPRDSAIGNTIYF
TRBV29-1,TRBJ1-4,TRBD1,.,TGCAGCGTTGCTGCGCAGGGGGATGAAAAACTGTTTTTT,CSVAAQGDEKLFF
TRBV11-2,TRBJ1-4,.,.,TGTGCCAGCAGCTCCCTTTCGGGACGACCTAATGAAAAACTGTTTTTT,CASSSLSGRPNEKLFF
TRBV5-4,TRBJ2-7,TRBD2,.,TGTGCCAGCAGCTTGAGCACTAGCGGGGGACTTCCGTACGAGCAGTACTTC,CASSLSTSGGLPYEQYF
TRBV28,TRBJ2-2,.,.,TGTGCCAGCACCCCCAGGCAGGGAACGAACACCGGGGAGCTGTTTTTT,CASTPRQGTNTGELFF
TRBV6-5,TRBJ2-1,.,.,TGTGCGACGGTGGGGGACAAATCCTACAATGAGCAGTTCTTC,CATVGDKSYNEQFF
TRBV7-9,TRBJ2-1,.,.,TGTGCCAGCAGCGCGCGGCCACCAAACGACAATGAGCAGTTCTTC,CASSARPPNDNEQFF
TRBV6-1,TRBJ1-2,.,once,TGTGCCAGCAGTGACGACAGGAGAACTCCGCATGGCTACACCTTC,CASSDDRRTPHGYTF
TRBV29-1,TRBJ2-5,TRBD2,.,TGCAGCGTCGGGGGGTCAGAGACCCAGTACTTC,CSVGGSETQYF
TRBV10-3,TRBJ1-1,TRBD1,.,TGTGCCATCAGCGCTCAAACAGGGGATTCTGAAGCTTTCTTT,CAISAQTGDSEAFF